The 28 T cell receptor beta chains reported below all come from one sample, sequenced in a study of T cells in Graves' hyperthyroidism and ophthalmopathy (dated by TCRdb to about 2019). Receptors were amplified or captured by multiplex PCR. Sequencing was carried out with an Illumina HiSeq 2000. Amplification of TCR beta CDR3 regions was carried out from RNA transcripts. A first-round RT-PCR of the TCR CDR3 used the HTBI primer set with the Qiagen OneStep RT-PCR kit. The public reads were reprocessed in TCRdb via fastp at Q25 and MiXCR, keeping in-frame beta chains. Identical CDR3 proteins give one entry, which carries the most common genes and DNA. Recorded for this sample are some 530,000 distinct CDR3 sequences; approximately 23% of them occurred a single time. About 49% of the sample comes from the top ten. The sample comprised blood. These receptors were collected from a woman in her 70s with Graves' ophthalmopathy.

Notes on this clonotype: The final CDR3 position lacks the conserved phenylalanine or tryptophan, pointing to a likely read error. The chain carries TRBV18 and TRBJ2-1; 9 positions agree with TRBD1. After removal of 1 base from V and 6 bases from J, the junction contained 7 bases not matched to a gene. CDR1 is KGHSH and CDR2 is LQKENI in the germline V gene. The CDR3 consists of 16 residues. The chain's CDR3 is CASSPRDRVGGNEQFI. CDR3 nucleotides: TGTGCCAGCTCACCACGGGACAGGGTTGGGGGCAATGAGCAGTTCATC.

This chain connects TRBV12-5 to TRBJ2-3; the D is unclear. The germline CDR1 and CDR2 sequences are LGHNT and FRNRAP. V was trimmed by 1 base and J by 6 bases, leaving 5 bases between them. This CDR3 spans 12 amino acids. CDR3 amino acids: CASGLGRDTQYF. CDR3 DNA sequence: TGTGCTAGTGGTTTGGGGCGGGATACGCAGTATTTT.

J is TRBJ1-2 and V is TRBV20-1; no clear D. Germline-derived CDR1 and CDR2 are DFQATT and SNEGSKA (reference sequence). The CDR3 runs 14 residues. Trimming stripped 2 bases from V and 4 bases from J, with 14 bases between. Here the CDR3 reads CSARSGRAPYGYTF. The CDR3 bases are TGCAGTGCTAGAAGTGGGAGGGCCCCCTATGGCTACACCTTC.

At least ten counts were recorded for this clonotype. The chain couples TRBV20-1 to TRBJ2-1; 10 bases line up with TRBD2. The CDR3 covers 14 residues. Losses at the gene ends were 5 bases for V and 7 bases for J; bases not matched to a gene: 8. In germline, CDR1 is DFQATT, CDR2 SNEGSKA (reference sequence). In DNA form, the CDR3 reads TGCAGTGCTCGGAGCGGGAGGGCCAGGAATGAGCAGTTCTTC. The encoded protein is CSARSGRARNEQFF.

This chain joins TRBV29-1 and TRBJ1-2; D gene ambiguous. The CDR3 covers 13 residues. Germline V gene sequence: CDR1 SQVTM, CDR2 ANQGSEA. Trimming took off 4 bases at V and 4 bases at J, with 13 bases between the two ends. This chain's CDR3 is CSVVKEGPYGYTF. CDR3 DNA sequence: TGCAGCGTTGTAAAGGAGGGTCCCTATGGCTACACCTTC.

This clonotype was counted only a few times. This chain uses TRBV20-1 with TRBJ2-3, with unresolved D. The CDR3 is 11 residues long. The ends were cut back, 2 bases at V and 4 bases at J, with 4 bases in the middle. The germline CDR1 and CDR2 sequences are DFQATT and SNEGSKA (reference sequence). The CDR3 reads CSARWSDTQYF. CDR3 DNA: TGCAGTGCTAGATGGTCAGATACGCAGTATTTT.

This clonotype was picked up many times. The chain has TRBV2 and TRBJ1-1; 9 bases align to TRBD1. V lost 5 bases to trimming and J lost 2 bases; unmatched junction nucleotides: 6. CDR1 SNHLY and CDR2 FYNNEI come from the germline V gene. CDR3 length: 15 amino acids. The CDR3 protein is CASSMTGGHNTEAFF. CDR3 DNA: TGTGCCAGCAGTATGACAGGGGGTCATAACACTGAAGCTTTCTTT.

V usage is TRBV18 and J usage is TRBJ2-1; D unclear. V lost 3 bases, J lost 0 bases, and 9 bases lay in between. Per germline, CDR1 KGHSH and CDR2 LQKENI. This CDR3 is 15 amino acids long. CDR3 DNA: TGTGCCAGCTCACCCGGAGTAAGCTCCTACAATGAGCAGTTCTTC. It translates to CASSPGVSSYNEQFF.

The table lists this clonotype with many counts. The chain links TRBV11-2 to TRBJ1-1, with D uncertain. Deletions cut 1 base from V and 11 bases from J, with 8 bases between. Germline CDR1 SGHAT, CDR2 FQNNGV. This CDR3 is 11 amino acids long. The CDR3 DNA follows: TGTGCCAGCAGCTTAGGAGTTTGGGCTTTCTTT. Protein: CASSLGVWAFF.

This clonotype was seen many times. The chain links TRBV11-2 to TRBJ1-1, with D perhaps matching TRBD1 (6 bases). Germline V gene sequence: CDR1 SGHAT, CDR2 FQNNGV. The CDR3 is 12 residues long. With 1 base removed from V and 7 bases from J, the gap between germline ends came to 7 bases. CDR3 region: CASSLARGEAFF. In DNA, the CDR3 is TGTGCCAGCAGCTTAGCCAGGGGTGAAGCTTTCTTT.

CDR3 coding DNA: TGTGCCAGCAAGACGGGGGGTTGGACCCAGTACTTC. Residues: CASKTGGWTQYF. The chain combines TRBV6-2 or TRBV6-3 with TRBJ2-5, with 7 bases identical to TRBD2. V lost 7 bases, J lost 7 bases, and 6 bases stayed unmatched. The CDR3 runs 12 residues. Per the germline V gene, CDR1 is MNHEY and CDR2 is SVGEGT.

The rearrangement uses TRBV6-1 and TRBJ2-7; TRBD1 is a possible D gene (6 bases). Germline V CDR1 and CDR2: MNHNS, SASEGT. V gave up 5 bases and J gave up 1 base, with 18 bases separating them. The CDR3 is 16 amino acids. This CDR3 is CASSLRTGLGSYEQYF. CDR3 DNA sequence: TGTGCCAGCAGTCTACGCACAGGGTTAGGGTCCTACGAGCAGTACTTC.

This chain uses TRBV7-9 with TRBJ2-1, with TRBD2 matching 14 bases. V was pared by 0 bases and J by 15 bases, with 10 bases of the junction left unmatched. CDR1 and CDR2 from the germline V gene are SEHNR and FQNEAQ (reference sequence). The CDR3 consists of 16 residues. The CDR3 DNA reads TGTGCCAGCAGCTTAGCGGGGACTAGCGGGAGAGAAGGGGCGTTCTTC. It translates to CASSLAGTSGREGAFF.

V is TRBV30 and J is TRBJ2-6; no definite D call. Between the trimmed V and J ends, which lost 3 bases and 3 bases, there was a span of 3 bases. CDR3 size: 12 residues. Per germline, CDR1 GTSNPN and CDR2 SVGIG (reference sequence). The CDR3: CAWSHGANVLTF. The CDR3 DNA reads TGTGCCTGGAGCCATGGGGCCAACGTCCTGACTTTC.

This clonotype was observed a few times. This chain uses TRBV20-1 with TRBJ2-7, with D perhaps TRBD2 (6 bases). The CDR3 covers 13 residues. Germline V CDR1 and CDR2: DFQATT, SNEGSKA (reference sequence). The V gene lost 6 bases and the J gene lost 1 base, with 13 bases spanning the gap. CDR3 nucleotide sequence: TGCAGTGCAATGGGACTTATTTCCTACGAGCAGTACTTC. Translated, it gives CSAMGLISYEQYF.

With respect to this clonotype: An end of the junction does not agree with germline; a read error may underlie this. The chain couples TRBV9 to TRBJ1-3; D possibly corresponds to TRBD1 (5 bases). Germline-derived CDR1 and CDR2 are SGDLS and YYNGEE. This CDR3 spans 11 amino acids. The chain's CDR3 is CASNGGSTIYF. As DNA, the CDR3 is TGTGCCAGCAATGGGGGAAGCACCATATATTTT.

This rearrangement joins TRBV6-1 to TRBJ2-3; perhaps TRBD2 as D (6 bases). Trimming pared 7 bases from V and 2 bases from J, leaving 13 bases between. The CDR3 sequence is 14 residues long. Looked up from germline, CDR1 is MNHNS and CDR2 is SASEGT. CDR3 coding DNA: TGTGCCAGCAATACGCTAGCGACCACAGATACGCAGTATTTT. This gives the protein CASNTLATTDTQYF.

This clonotype was observed a few times. V is TRBV5-1 and J is TRBJ2-5; 9 bases fit TRBD2. The junction had 7 bases not matched to a gene; V was cut back by 0 bases and J by 4 bases. Germline CDR1 and CDR2: SGHRS and YFSETQ. The CDR3 extends over 16 amino acids. CDR3 in amino acids: CASSLAPSGMVETQYF. Here the CDR3 DNA reads TGCGCCAGCAGCTTGGCGCCTAGCGGGATGGTAGAGACCCAGTACTTC. Variable domain in full (rest from reference TRBV5-1 and TRBJ2-5): KAGVTQTPRYLIKTRGQQVTLSCSPISGHRSVSWYQQTPGQGLQFLFEYFSETQRNKGNFPGRFSGRQFSNSRSEMNVSTLELGDSALYLCASSLAPSGMVETQYFGPGTRLLVL.

The J gene is TRBJ2-1, the V gene TRBV7-2, with D perhaps matching TRBD2 (5 bases). The CDR3 is made up of 14 amino acids. V lost 0 bases and J lost 6, with 9 bases in between. Per germline, CDR1 SGHTA and CDR2 FQGNSA. The CDR3 nucleotides are TGTGCCAGCAGCTTAGCCCTAGCCCCCAATGAGCAGTTCTTC. Its translation: CASSLALAPNEQFF.

In this sample, this clonotype turned up many times. This chain joins TRBV7-2 and TRBJ2-3; 12 nucleotides match TRBD2. CDR1 is SGHTA, CDR2 FQGNSA, per germline. The V gene end was trimmed by 0 bases and the J gene end by 4 bases; junction bases not matched to a gene: 2. CDR3 length: 16 amino acids. The CDR3 region is CASSLAPSGRADTQYF. DNA of the CDR3: TGTGCCAGCAGCTTAGCGCCTAGCGGGAGGGCAGATACGCAGTATTTT.

The sample holds many counts of this clonotype. The V and J genes are TRBV6-2 or TRBV6-3 and TRBJ1-5; 9 bases align to TRBD1. CDR1 MNHEY and CDR2 SVGEGT come from the germline V gene. The V and J ends lost 7 bases and 6 bases, in that order; junction bases with no gene match: 7. The CDR3 loop spans 14 amino acids. CDR3 sequence: CASIKQGAGQPQHF. CDR3 DNA: TGTGCCAGCATTAAACAGGGGGCAGGTCAGCCCCAGCATTTT.

This clonotype was seen a single time. Germline is not matched at one junction end, which may reflect a read error. The chain has TRBV6-1 and TRBJ1-4; D may be TRBD1 (6 bases). The CDR3 is made up of 18 amino acids. Germline values: CDR1 MNHNS, CDR2 SASEGT. CDR3 residues: CASSGTDSAKTTNEKLSF. The CDR3 DNA is TGTGCCAGCAGTGGCACGGACAGTGCGAAAACAACTAATGAAAAACTGTCTTTT.

This clonotype has more than one count but fewer than ten. The chain is built from TRBV20-1 and TRBJ2-5; tentatively, D is TRBD1 or TRBD2 (5 bases each). The CDR3 contains 15 residues. The germline V gene encodes CDR1 DFQATT and CDR2 SNEGSKA (reference sequence). V was clipped by 2 bases and J by 5 bases, with 18 bases between them. CDR3 in DNA: TGCAGTGCTAGACTACAAAGGGGTTGGGGGGAGACCCAGTACTTC. It is translated as CSARLQRGWGETQYF.

This chain uses TRBV7-9 with TRBJ1-1, with 10 bases fitting TRBD1. The CDR3 is 15 amino acids. J was trimmed by 10 bases and V by 5 bases; bases with no gene match: 13. CDR1 SEHNR and CDR2 FQNEAQ come from the germline V gene (reference sequence). The CDR3: CASSPPNPGQGGAFF. In DNA form, the CDR3 reads TGTGCCAGCAGCCCCCCCAATCCCGGACAGGGGGGAGCTTTCTTT.

At least ten counts were recorded for this clonotype. The chain has TRBV6-1 and TRBJ1-1; D is perhaps TRBD1 (5 bases). This CDR3 is 14 amino acids long. Trimming stripped 6 bases from V and 5 bases from J, with 16 bases between. In germline, CDR1 is MNHNS, CDR2 SASEGT. Here the CDR3 reads CASSGIGGLTEAFF. The CDR3 DNA is TGTGCCAGCAGCGGCATTGGGGGGTTGACTGAAGCTTTCTTT.

The rearrangement links TRBV3-1 to TRBJ2-1; D gene uncertain. The CDR3 is made up of 11 amino acids. Germline V gene lookup returns CDR1 LGHDT and CDR2 YNNKEL (reference sequence). V gave up 1 base and J gave up 10 bases, with 5 bases separating them. CDR3 nucleotide sequence: TGTGCCAGCAGCCAAGTAGGGGAGCAGTTCTTC. It codes for CASSQVGEQFF.

This clonotype was recorded many times. The rearrangement joins TRBV6-2 or TRBV6-3 to TRBJ1-2, with D tentatively TRBD1 (6 bases). Trimming took off 0 bases at V and 8 bases at J, with 13 bases between the two ends. The CDR3 is 14 residues long. The germline CDR1 and CDR2 sequences are MNHEY and SVGEGT. CDR3 nucleotide sequence: TGTGCCAGCAGTTACTCGACAGGTCATACCGGCTACACCTTC. This translates into CASSYSTGHTGYTF.

Ten or more counts support this clonotype. V usage is TRBV28 and J usage is TRBJ2-1; perhaps TRBD1 as D (5 bases). CDR1 MDHEN and CDR2 SYDVKM come from the germline V gene. V was cut by 6 bases and J by 4 bases, with 19 bases left in between. This CDR3 is built from 16 residues. Here the CDR3 reads CASSPLLGRAYNEQFF. In DNA form, the CDR3 reads TGTGCCAGCAGCCCGCTTTTGGGCAGGGCTTACAATGAGCAGTTCTTC.